This T cell receptor beta chain derives from a study of T cell responses to AZD1222 COVID-19 vaccine. Regarding the study as a whole: Unmutated variant regions reportedly attract nearly half of all spike-specific TCRs. Spike-specific TCR repertoires showed rising breadth and depth after two AZD1222 doses. At baseline, seropositivity was found in only a handful of AZD1222 recipients. A mostly white British donor set with more females was recruited, and clonal diversity was possibly underestimated.

The CDR3 runs 12 residues. Germline CDR1 and CDR2: SGHKS and YYEKEE (reference sequence). Trimming cost V 1 base and J 3 bases, with 5 bases left between them. To note about this clone: Its antigen is undetermined.

Sequencing was performed with immunoSEQ multiplex PCR; in TCRdb, only in-frame clones are kept and a portion is missing. The data contain more than 100,000 clones, around 82% of them singletons. The source material was peripheral blood, sampled on day 0 of AZD1222 vaccination. The rearrangement links TRBV5-5 to TRBJ2-7; D call uncertain. This sequence originates from an adult in good health. As DNA, the CDR3 is TGTGCCAGCAGCTTGAAGGGCTACGAGCAGTACTTC. This sequence encodes CASSLKGYEQYF.